Shown below are 21 T cell receptor beta chains from a single sample sequenced in a study of blood T cell repertoires in COVID-19 (dated by TCRdb to 2019 to 2021). Libraries were made using the immunoSEQ multiplex PCR assay. In TCRdb, the immuneACCESS table is reduced to in-frame sequences with V and J assigned. These tables do not hold every clone; where another copy was compared, an unresolved V gene accounts for under half, and the others remain unexplained. The sample profile shows fewer than 250,000 clones; 83% of them were found once. The ten largest clones add up to less than 6.5% of the sample. Sequencing used peripheral blood. These receptors all stem from a human donor in a cohort sampled during active COVID-19.

The gene calls are TRBV2 and TRBJ2-7; possible D gene TRBD1, 6 bases. Trimming stripped 6 bases from V and 6 bases from J, with 12 bases between. Germline CDR1 is SNHLY and CDR2 is FYNNEI. The CDR3 contains 12 residues. The CDR3 protein is CASSATGSEQYF. The CDR3 nucleotides are TGTGCCAGCAGCGCAACAGGGTCCGAGCAGTACTTC.

V and J are TRBV9 and TRBJ2-3; no definite D call. V was cut by 0 bases and J by 3 bases, with 8 bases left in between. Germline V gene sequence: CDR1 SGDLS, CDR2 YYNGEE. The CDR3 has 14 amino acids. The CDR3 region has the DNA TGTGCCAGCAGCGTAGATCTAGGAACAGATACGCAGTATTTT. Amino acids: CASSVDLGTDTQYF. Full variable domain (remainder filled in from reference TRBV9 and TRBJ2-3): DSGVTQTPKHLITATGQRVTLRCSPRSGDLSVYWYQQSLDQGLQFLIQYYNGEERAKGNILERFSAQQFPDLHSELNLSSLELGDSALYFCASSVDLGTDTQYFGPGTRLTVL.

The J gene is TRBJ1-5, the V gene TRBV20-1; the D is unclear. V was cut by 3 bases and J by 4 bases, with 7 bases left in between. This CDR3 is built from 12 residues. Germline values: CDR1 DFQATT, CDR2 SNEGSKA (reference sequence). The CDR3 nucleotides read TGCAGTGCTAGTGCCCAGAATCAGCCCCAGCATTTT. As protein: CSASAQNQPQHF.

This clone came up once. This chain connects TRBV9 to TRBJ1-2; a weak D match, TRBD1 (6 bases). The V gene lost 0 bases and the J gene lost 1 base, with 10 bases spanning the gap. The CDR3 spans 15 residues. Germline CDR1 is SGDLS and CDR2 is YYNGEE. CDR3 in amino acids: CASSVASGVNYGYTF. In nucleotides, the CDR3 is TGTGCCAGCAGCGTAGCGTCAGGGGTTAACTATGGCTACACCTTC.

This chain's CDR3 is CASSIRENIQYF. For the CDR3, the DNA is TGTGCCAGTAGTATCCGCGAGAACATTCAGTACTTC. The chain combines TRBV19 with TRBJ2-4, with no clear D. Germline V gene data show CDR1 as LNHDA and CDR2 as SQIVND (reference sequence). CDR3 length equals 12 residues. The V gene lost 3 bases and the J gene lost 7 bases, with 7 bases spanning the gap.

The rearrangement links TRBV25-1 to TRBJ2-5; TRBD2 matches 11 bases. Germline values: CDR1 MGHDK, CDR2 SYGVNS. The CDR3 sequence is 16 residues long. Trimming at V came to 5 bases and at J to 1 base, leaving 6 bases not matched to a gene. The CDR3 here is CASSRLAGRLQETQYF. The CDR3 coding sequence is TGTGCCAGCAGTCGACTAGCGGGACGTCTCCAAGAGACCCAGTACTTC.

The chain couples TRBV19 to TRBJ2-5; D gene ambiguous. The CDR3 consists of 15 residues. The V end lost 0 bases, the J end lost 1 base, and 9 bases lay between the germline ends. Germline lookup yields CDR1 LNHDA and CDR2 SQIVND (reference sequence). CDR3 sequence reads: CASSIDRTVQETQYF. CDR3 coding DNA: TGTGCCAGTAGTATAGATCGTACAGTCCAAGAGACCCAGTACTTC.

This chain joins TRBV9 and TRBJ2-3; 9 nucleotides align to TRBD1. Unmatched junction bases numbered 9, after V lost 3 bases and J lost 4 bases. There are 16 residues in the CDR3. Germline CDR1 reads SGDLS; CDR2 reads YYNGEE. Here the CDR3 reads CASSGKGTGTPDTQYF. The DNA of the CDR3 is TGTGCCAGCAGCGGAAAGGGGACAGGGACCCCAGATACGCAGTATTTT.

The chain has TRBV29-1 and TRBJ1-2, with D uncertain. Between the trimmed V and J ends, which lost 5 bases and 8 bases, there was a span of 18 bases. The CDR3 loop spans 13 amino acids. Germline V gene lookup returns CDR1 SQVTM and CDR2 ANQGSEA. CDR3 sequence (DNA): TGCAGCGTTCGCTCACTACCGTCCATCGGCTACACCTTC. This gives the protein CSVRSLPSIGYTF.

The chain employs TRBV11-3 and TRBJ2-1; TRBD1 aligns across 9 bases. V dropped 5 bases and J dropped 10; count of bases not matched to a gene: 6. Germline lookup yields CDR1 SGHNT and CDR2 YENEEA. The CDR3 sequence is 13 residues long. Here the CDR3 DNA reads TGTGCCAGCAGCCGCAGGGACAGGGAGGAGCAGTTCTTC. Encoded protein: CASSRRDREEQFF.

This chain uses TRBV5-1 with TRBJ2-2; D might be TRBD2 (6 bases). Germline-derived CDR1 and CDR2 are SGHRS and YFSETQ. There are 16 residues in the CDR3. Between the trimmed V and J ends, which lost 4 bases and 1 base, there was a span of 14 bases. CDR3 in amino acids: CASSPDWRGNTGELFF. The CDR3 nucleotides are TGCGCCAGCAGCCCGGACTGGCGGGGGAACACCGGGGAGCTGTTTTTT. Using reference TRBV5-1 and TRBJ2-2 for the parts outside the CDR3, the full variable domain is KAGVTQTPRYLIKTRGQQVTLSCSPISGHRSVSWYQQTPGQGLQFLFEYFSETQRNKGNFPGRFSGRQFSNSRSEMNVSTLELGDSALYLCASSPDWRGNTGELFFGEGSRLTVL.

V usage is TRBV7-9 and J usage is TRBJ2-7; D not certain. The CDR3 has 15 amino acids. Trimming left V 2 bases short and J 2 bases short, with 13 bases between. From germline, CDR1 is SEHNR and CDR2 FQNEAQ (reference sequence). The CDR3: CASSLSVQPPYEQYF. The DNA for the CDR3 is TGTGCCAGCAGCTTATCGGTACAGCCCCCCTACGAGCAGTACTTC. Looking up the rest from reference TRBV7-9 and TRBJ2-7 gives the full variable domain: DTGVSQNPRHKITKRGQNVTFRCDPISEHNRLYWYRQTLGQGPEFLTYFQNEAQLEKSRLLSDRFSAERPKGSFSTLEIQRTEQGDSAMYLCASSLSVQPPYEQYFGPGTRLTVT.

This chain uses TRBV6-5 with TRBJ1-1; maybe TRBD1 (6 bases). Germline CDR1 is MNHEY and CDR2 is SVGAGI. This CDR3 has 13 amino acids. V was pared by 7 bases and J by 8 bases, with 17 bases between. The CDR3: CASIGGGAREAFF. The CDR3 DNA sequence: TGTGCCAGCATAGGTGGGGGGGCAAGAGAAGCTTTCTTT.

The rearrangement joins TRBV5-1 to TRBJ1-4; the D gene is possibly TRBD1 (6 bases). The CDR3 extends over 17 amino acids. Germline V gene lookup returns CDR1 SGHRS and CDR2 YFSETQ. V lost 7 bases and J 5 bases, leaving 24 bases between the germline ends. DNA of the CDR3: TGCGCCAGCCCTAACCCTTTAGCGGGACAAACCAATGAAAAACTGTTTTTT. Protein product: CASPNPLAGQTNEKLFF.

This clone was seen more than once but under ten times. Given a much more abundant clone one base away, this may be a read error. Other DNA sequences in this sample translate to the same CDR3. V is TRBV5-6 and J is TRBJ2-7; the D is unclear. The CDR3 has 11 residues. V gave up 2 bases and J gave up 3 bases, with 3 bases separating them. Germline CDR1 and CDR2: SGHDT and YYEEEE. The CDR3, as DNA: TGTGCCAGCAGCTTACACTACGAGCAGTACTTC. It codes for CASSLHYEQYF. The whole variable domain, filled in from reference TRBV5-6 and TRBJ2-7, reads DAGVTQSPTHLIKTRGQQVTLRCSPKSGHDTVSWYQQALGQGPQFIFQYYEEEERQRGNFPDRFSGHQFPNYSSELNVNALLLGDSALYLCASSLHYEQYFGPGTRLTVT.

The chain employs TRBV18 and TRBJ1-1; D possibly corresponds to TRBD1 (6 bases). CDR1 and CDR2 from the germline V gene are KGHSH and LQKENI. This CDR3 is built from 15 residues. The V end lost 3 bases, the J end lost 1 base, and 12 bases lay between the germline ends. The CDR3 DNA reads TGTGCCAGCTCACCGCTCGTCAGGGGGAACACTGAAGCTTTCTTT. Its translation: CASSPLVRGNTEAFF.

Only one count was recorded for this clone. This chain links TRBV30 with TRBJ2-1; TRBD1 aligns across 9 bases. Germline CDR1 and CDR2: GTSNPN and SVGIG (reference sequence). This CDR3 is built from 16 residues. V lost 5 bases, J lost 9 bases, and 17 bases stayed unmatched. The CDR3 bases are TGTGCCTGGTGTAGGGGATTATCGGGACAGGGCACTGAGCAGTTCTTC. It codes for CAWCRGLSGQGTEQFF.

CDR3 bases: TGTGCCTGGAGTGTTCCCCCTCCCTCAAACAGGAATTCACCCCTCCACTTT. It codes for CAWSVPPPSNRNSPLHF. The chain joins TRBV30 to TRBJ1-6; a possible D gene is TRBD1 (5 bases). The CDR3 is 17 amino acids. The germline gives CDR1 GTSNPN, CDR2 SVGIG (reference sequence). V lost 0 bases, J lost 7 bases, and 19 bases lay in between.

This chain uses TRBV11-2 with TRBJ1-2; TRBD1 matches 8 bases. The V and J ends lost 1 base and 6 bases, in that order; junction bases with no gene match: 7. Germline V lookup: CDR1 SGHAT, CDR2 FQNNGV. The CDR3 loop spans 15 amino acids. For the CDR3, the DNA is TGTGCCAGCAGCTTAGCTACCGACAGGGGCGATGGCTACACCTTC. It codes for CASSLATDRGDGYTF.

This clone has only a few counts. The chain is built from TRBV5-1 and TRBJ2-7, with 8 bases fitting TRBD2. Germline V gives CDR1 SGHRS, CDR2 YFSETQ. With V trimmed by 0 bases and J by 1 base, 3 bases remained unmatched. The CDR3 has 15 amino acids. CDR3 loop: CASSLAPSGSYEQYF. DNA for the CDR3: TGCGCCAGCAGCTTGGCCCCTAGCGGGTCCTACGAGCAGTACTTC.

The rearrangement links TRBV15 to TRBJ1-1; D is unresolved. The V end was cut by 0 bases, the J end by 7 bases, with 18 bases between. The germline V gene has CDR1 LNHNV and CDR2 YYDKDF (reference sequence). The CDR3 is made up of 16 amino acids. CDR3 bases: TGTGCCACCAGCAGAGATCAGGAGGTCCCTGTAGGTGAAGCTTTCTTT. Its translation is CATSRDQEVPVGEAFF.